This T cell receptor beta chain emerged from a study of T cell clonotyping in hematopoietic cell transplantation (dated by TCRdb to the early 2020s). For the study in its entirety: Recipient samples taken before transplant were collected after cytoreduction. In the study, approximately 140 blood samples were gathered from approximately 33 consecutive transplant recipients and their related donors. Patients were recruited between late 2015 and 2017 and followed until late 2020 or death.

In regard to this clone: The specificity of this receptor is unknown. It has no much larger one-base neighbor in the sample; base qualities were not kept.

Explained via the paper, the time point label denotes: recipient sample about 28 days before transplant, after cytoreduction. Blood from recipients was drawn about 28 days before transplant and again at days 30, 100 and 180 after transplant. Nuclei Lysis Solution was used to extract genomic DNA from fresh or cryopreserved unfractionated peripheral blood mononuclear cells. The full study reports these points: The sample size was limited and the cells went unsorted, which meant the CD4 and CD8 repertoire contributions could not be told apart. Broader posttransplant TCR repertoire diversity was predicted by donor and pretransplant recipient Inverse Simpson Index values. Just a small fraction of recipient repertoires overlapped with donor repertoires, and more than 97% appeared de novo at the given depth. After transplant, TCR diversity in recipients dropped, and pathologically expanded clonotypes climbed progressively between day 30 and day 180.

The immunoSEQ assay, a bias-controlled multiplex PCR with V- and J-specific primers, was used to amplify TCR beta CDR3 regions from genomic DNA. A second PCR step added a proprietary barcode and Illumina adapter sequences to the CDR3 amplicons. CDR3 libraries were sequenced on an Illumina MiSeq instrument. The original methods were these. Export and quality control were performed with immunoSEQ Analyzer 3.0, and downstream analyses were performed with R Bioconductor and Immunarch. Repertoire metrics were calculated using only productive rearrangements within the normalized downsampled data set. Pathologically expanded clonotypes were defined as those larger than 5 templates in the normalized cohort. The Inverse Simpson Index served as the measure of repertoire diversity. To capture all clonotypes, CMV-specificity analyses were performed on the non-normalized data set. Drawn from immuneACCESS, this table holds only the in-frame rearrangements with V and J called that TCRdb kept. Clones are partly lost; checked studies trace under half to an unresolved V gene and leave the rest unexplained. The DNA was the basis for D and trimming; V, J and clone size are from that table. Across this sample there are some 28,000 clones, with about four fifths seen only once. The top ten hold roughly 1.8% of the sample.

The germline V gene supplies CDR1 MGHRA and CDR2 YSYEKL. V is cut by 4 bases and J by 6 bases, and the space between the germline ends is 15 bases. The CDR3 contains 15 residues, cysteine and phenylalanine counted. The DNA shown is the 45-base CDR3, in frame from base 1. The sequences come from peripheral blood mononuclear cells, collected before stem cell transplant. The V gene is TRBV4-1 and the J gene is TRBJ1-4; no D gene is confidently identified. The sequence came from a man aged 40-49 years with acute myeloid leukemia. Some clones in this sample may be carry-over from other donors' samples. The DNA reads TGCGCCAGCAGCCTTATGGGCGCGGGAGATGAAAAACTGTTTTTT. This codes for CASSLMGAGDEKLFF.